This T cell receptor (beta chain) appears in the sequencing data of a study of PD-1 blockade in classical Hodgkin lymphoma (dated by TCRdb to 2018 to 2021). For context, the study as a whole: Nivolumab dosing was 3 mg/kg intravenously every 2 weeks, continuing until either disease progression or unacceptable toxicity. The study used TCR beta sequencing and CyTOF to define a peripheral blood immune signature of response to PD-1 blockade in classical Hodgkin lymphoma.

As to this clone: Its antigen remains unidentified. It has no much larger one-base neighbor in the sample; base qualities were not kept.

The time point label for this specimen denotes: cycle 1 day 1 (C1D1), immediately before nivolumab initiation. Relapse after autologous stem cell transplantation had occurred in all trial patients, and cohorts A, B and C were distinguished by prior brentuximab vedotin exposure. The trial cohort included some 53 patients with relapsed/refractory classical Hodgkin lymphoma, and each patient had a best overall response of complete response, partial response or progressive disease. Trial patients were treated with single-agent nivolumab in the multi-cohort phase II CheckMate 205 trial. Best overall response was determined by an independent review committee according to the 2007 International Working Group response criteria. Trial PBMCs were obtained immediately prior to nivolumab initiation (C1D1) and on therapy at cycle 2 day 1 and cycle 4 day 1. After peripheral blood was drawn into 8 mL Vacutainer Cell Preparation Tubes, PBMCs were isolated by centrifugation and then cryopreserved.

The Qiagen DNeasy kit was used to extract genomic DNA from unsorted PBMCs and from the negatively selected CD4+ and CD8+ fractions. Amplification of TCR beta CDR3 regions was done by immunoSEQ multiplex PCR with primers that anneal to V and J segments. A synthetic immune receptor repertoire was used to minimize amplification bias, and any residual bias was removed computationally once sequencing was done. In the original analysis: Repertoire diversity was quantified as the Shannon entropy index using custom Python scripts. Unsorted, CD4+ and CD8+ repertoires were analyzed separately, except in combined analyses where CD4+ and CD8+ sequences were merged in silico. Clonal expansion was defined as at least a 2-fold frequency increase after treatment relative to C1D1, with a pseudocount of 0.5 for undetected baseline clones. Singleton clones were defined as clones with 0 or 1 copy at C1D1, and non-singleton clones were defined as clones with 2 or more copies. Clones expanded in unsorted samples were annotated as CD4+, CD8+ or unknown by matching protein sequences in sorted samples from the same patient. Diversity changes from C1D1 to C4D1 were tested in paired samples using Wilcoxon tests. What TCRdb holds here is the immuneACCESS table cut down to in-frame rearrangements. Part of the clones is not present; checked against another copy, under half of the missing clones reflect an unresolved V gene, and the others are unexplained. V and J calls plus clone size are reproduced from that table; the DNA served to infer D and trimming. The sample data list 50,000 to 75,000 clones, and around 91% of these were observed just once. Clones ranked in the top ten supply approximately 15% of the sample.

What the research found in general, with its limitations: Newly diagnosed patients were reported to have lower baseline TCR diversity than healthy donors, and relapsed/refractory patients were reported to have lower baseline TCR diversity still. Trial patients with a complete response had baseline diversity similar to that of newly diagnosed patients, while partial responders and progressors had significantly lower diversity. The study was limited to a single clinical trial cohort, and causes of repertoire differences, possibly disease activity or prior therapy, remained undefined. CD4+ but not CD8+ TCR diversity rose significantly by C4D1 (p=0.0027 vs p=0.16), most apparent in complete responders (p=0.02). Patients starting nivolumab less than 1 year after ASCT had lower diversity and were excluded from later analyses to avoid confounding by immune reconstitution.

From the germline V gene, CDR1 is SGHRS and CDR2 is YFSETQ. Trimming leaves V shorter by 1 base and J shorter by 3 bases, with the junction holding 13 bases beyond the gene matches. Counted from cysteine to phenylalanine, this CDR3 has 18 amino acids. Only the CDR3 DNA stays, 54 bases, in frame from base 1. Sequencing used peripheral blood mononuclear cells (PBMCs), obtained at baseline. In this chain, TRBV5-1 is recombined with TRBJ2-7; 10 bases in the middle match TRBD2. The sequence was collected from a human donor with classical Hodgkin lymphoma. The DNA is as follows: TGCGCCAGCAGCTTGTCAGCTAGCGGGGGCCTCACTTTCTACGAGCAGTACTTC. Translated, it reads CASSLSASGGLTFYEQYF. With the rest looked up from the reference TRBV5-1 and TRBJ2-7 genes rather than sequenced, the full variable domain is KAGVTQTPRYLIKTRGQQVTLSCSPISGHRSVSWYQQTPGQGLQFLFEYFSETQRNKGNFPGRFSGRQFSNSRSEMNVSTLELGDSALYLCASSLSASGGLTFYEQYFGPGTRLTVT.